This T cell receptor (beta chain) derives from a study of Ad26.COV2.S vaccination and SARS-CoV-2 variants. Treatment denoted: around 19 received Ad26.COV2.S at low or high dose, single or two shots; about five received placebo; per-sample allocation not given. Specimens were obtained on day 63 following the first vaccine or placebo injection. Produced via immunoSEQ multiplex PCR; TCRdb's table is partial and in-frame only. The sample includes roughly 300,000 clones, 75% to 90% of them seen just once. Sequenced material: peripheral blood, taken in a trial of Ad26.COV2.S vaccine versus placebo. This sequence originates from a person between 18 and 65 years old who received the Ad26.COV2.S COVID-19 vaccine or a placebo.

Here the CDR3 reads CASSWDRAKAYEQYF. Here the CDR3 DNA reads TGTGCCAGCAGCTGGGACAGGGCGAAGGCCTACGAGCAGTACTTC. This chain joins TRBV5-6 and TRBJ2-7; TRBD1 matches 9 bases. CDR1 and CDR2 from the germline V gene are SGHDT and YYEEEE. Trimming at V came to 3 bases and at J to 2 bases, leaving 6 bases not matched to a gene. The CDR3 totals 15 residues.